Here is one T cell receptor beta chain with its context. Its target is unknown. V shed 1 base and J shed 0 bases, with 9 bases lying between them. Germline CDR1 is MDHEN and CDR2 is SYDVKM. CDR3 length equals 15 residues. This record comes from a study of cytomegalovirus exposure and HLA in healthy donors. Study-level findings and limits: Within an earlier analysis, most TCR beta V segments proved productive either about 90% or about 30% of the time.

It was with 60 Vbeta and 13 Jbeta primers that the PCR ran. Sequencing was performed with immunoSEQ multiplex PCR; in TCRdb, only in-frame clones are kept and a portion is missing. The sample contains about 150,000 clones, around 75% of which appear only once. Material: PBMCs. This TCR was sampled from a woman aged 18-30 years in good health and CMV-seronegative. The rearrangement uses TRBV28 and TRBJ1-1, with TRBD1 as a possible D gene (5 bases). The CDR3 protein is CASSLSDTLNTEAFF. CDR3 coding DNA: TGTGCCAGCAGTTTATCGGACACCCTGAACACTGAAGCTTTCTTT.